What follows describes a single T cell receptor (beta chain). Authors' data handling: Estimation of nucleated cell counts was performed using reference gene primer amplification. Profiled with immunoSEQ multiplex PCR; TCRdb holds only in-frame clones, not every one. Clone size and V and J calls were adopted from that table, with D and trimming inferred from the DNA. Counted here are tens of thousands of clones, approximately 91% occurring once; the ten biggest clones make up around 14%. This sample is drawn from a study of blood T cell repertoires in COVID-19. Study information: Material from acute and convalescent COVID-19 was sourced from the United States, Italy and Spain.

The CDR3 is made up of 17 amino acids. Germline V gives CDR1 MNHEY, CDR2 SMNVEV (reference sequence). V lost 3 bases, J lost 0 bases, and 15 bases lay in between. The rearrangement links TRBV27 to TRBJ2-1; a weak D match, TRBD1 (5 bases). The sequence was obtained from a human donor with active COVID-19. The donor label of this sample is uncertain. Sequencing input: peripheral blood. CDR3 loop: CASSFQGGPSSYNEQFF. Written as DNA, the CDR3 is TGTGCCAGCAGTTTTCAGGGCGGCCCGAGCTCCTACAATGAGCAGTTCTTC.